This TCR beta chain was obtained from a study of T cell repertoires in breast cancer. The CDR3 totals 16 residues. Trimming removed 1 base from V and 0 bases from J; junction bases left unmatched: 2. Germline V lookup: CDR1 SNHLY, CDR2 FYNNEI. In this sample, this clonotype turned up many times. A second nested PCR with blocking oligonucleotides suppressed unpaired genes. TCRdb fed the emulsion pairing reads into MiXCR, producing one record per CDR3 protein. The data hold about 40,000 distinct CDR3 sequences, with 35% to 50% observed a single time. Primers covering all TCR V genes were used in emulsion RT-PCR on CD8+ T cells. Overnight incubation in roughly 9.9 IU/mL IL-2 followed CD8 positive selection of the T cells.

This TCR derives from a pool of human donors with breast cancer or a healthy control (not recorded which). The chain has TRBV2 and TRBJ1-3, with TRBD1 matching 8 bases. Sample: CD8+ T cells. CDR3 in DNA: TGTGCCAGCAGTGAAGGGACAGGGAACTCTGGAAACACCATATATTTT. This translates into CASSEGTGNSGNTIYF.